The 9 T cell receptor beta chains given below trace back to one sample, sequenced in a study of monozygotic twins with inflammatory bowel disease. With the 5' RACE reads reprocessed, TCRdb shows one record per CDR3 protein and no DNA. This sample carries approximately 160,000 distinct CDR3 sequences, with around 6.8% going to the ten biggest clones. The sequencing input was blood. The receptors were sampled from a human donor with ulcerative colitis or Crohn's disease, or a healthy co-twin of an affected twin (not recorded which).

The chain couples TRBV6-2 or TRBV6-3 to TRBJ2-7; TCRdb designates TRBD2, a call that cannot be tested without DNA. CDR3 size: 15 residues. In germline, CDR1 is MNHEY, CDR2 SVGEGT. The CDR3 sequence is CASSPLFIWAYEQYF.

This sequence joins TRBV10-3 and TRBJ2-3; TCRdb's assignment of TRBD2 cannot be checked, as there is no DNA. The CDR3 runs to 14 residues. Germline CDR1 and CDR2: ENHRY and SYGVKD. The CDR3 sequence is CALGGAGGPSAQYF.

The rearrangement uses TRBV12-3 or TRBV12-4 and TRBJ1-2; TCRdb names TRBD1, which stays unverified in the absence of DNA. The CDR3 has 14 amino acids. The CDR3: CASSWQGADYGYTF.

The V call is TRBV11-1, the J call TRBJ1-3. The V gene's germline CDR1 is SGHAT and CDR2 FQDESV (reference sequence). The CDR3 spans 19 residues. The CDR3 is CASRTNAKGALDSGNTIYF.

The chain is built from TRBV11-2 and TRBJ2-5; the TCRdb D gene call, TRBD2, has no DNA to confirm it. Germline V gives CDR1 SGHAT, CDR2 FQNNGV. The CDR3 is 12 residues long. The CDR3 sequence: CACGGRGETQYF.

The CDR3 sequence is CSGGGGDTEAFF. The chain employs TRBV29-1 and TRBJ1-1; the D call of TRBD1 rests on TCRdb alone, since no DNA is present to check it. Germline CDR1 SQVTM, CDR2 ANQGSEA. The CDR3 has 12 amino acids.

The rearrangement joins TRBV30 to TRBJ2-3; checking the TCRdb D call of TRBD2 is not possible without DNA. The germline V gene has CDR1 GTSNPN and CDR2 SVGIG (reference sequence). This CDR3 comprises 15 residues. The CDR3 here is CACPSAGGPGDTQYF.

The rearrangement links TRBV29-1 to TRBJ1-5; TCRdb outputs TRBD1, but without DNA this stays unchecked. The CDR3 contains 14 residues. The germline gives CDR1 SQVTM, CDR2 ANQGSEA. The CDR3 reads CSVVSGSETQPQHF.

This chain uses TRBV9 with TRBJ2-4; TCRdb picks TRBD1, but there is no DNA to check that call. This CDR3 spans 17 amino acids. Germline V gene lookup returns CDR1 SGDLS and CDR2 YYNGEE. The CDR3 sequence is CASSPHPTGSPKNIQYF.